The 21 T cell receptor beta chains below all came from one sample that was sequenced in a study. Treg sorting used a CD4+CD25+CD127-/low gate. From the 5' RACE reads, TCRdb called clonotypes with MiXCR, one entry per CDR3 protein. This sample has 30,000 or so distinct CDR3 sequences, with 25% to 30% found just once. Sequenced input: tumor-infiltrating Tregs sorted from the breast tumor. Receptor source: a female donor with breast cancer.

By share, this clonotype ranks as medium-sized. The chain joins TRBV6-5 to TRBJ2-3, with unresolved D. This CDR3 is built from 17 residues. Trimming stripped 0 bases from V and 1 base from J, with 14 bases between. Per the germline V gene, CDR1 is MNHEY and CDR2 is SVGAGI. In DNA form, the CDR3 reads TGTGCCAGCAGTTACTCGTCAACAGCTAAGGGCACAGATACGCAGTATTTT. Amino acids: CASSYSSTAKGTDTQYF.

In this sample, this clonotype turned up many times. The V and J genes are TRBV6-5 and TRBJ1-2, with 10 positions matching TRBD1. Germline V gene data show CDR1 as MNHEY and CDR2 as SVGAGI. There are 15 residues in the CDR3. Unmatched junction bases numbered 11, after V lost 6 bases and J lost 7 bases. CDR3 coding DNA: TGTGCCAGCAGCCCCTCCGACAGGGGGCGGAGTGGCTACACCTTC. Residues: CASSPSDRGRSGYTF.

For this clonotype: A much bigger clone sits one base away, suggesting this may be a read error. The V and J genes are TRBV15 and TRBJ1-1, with D hard to call. Trimming pared 1 base from V and 4 bases from J, leaving 13 bases between. CDR3 length: 15 amino acids. Looked up from germline, CDR1 is LNHNV and CDR2 is YYDKDF (reference sequence). The CDR3 is CATSRVIKWSTEAFF. CDR3 nucleotide sequence: TGTGCCACCAGCAGAGTTATTAAGTGGAGCACTGAAGCTTTCTTT.

About this clonotype itself: Compared with germline, one end of the junction differs, possibly owing to a read error. The chain uses TRBV24-1 and TRBJ2-1; 7 nucleotides align to TRBD1. Germline assignment: CDR1 KGHDR and CDR2 SFDVKD. CDR3 length: 14 amino acids. DNA of the CDR3: TGTGCCACCAGTGACCCAGGGGGTCACAATGGGCAGTTCTTC. It is translated as CATSDPGGHNGQFF.

This clonotype was seen at least ten times. This sequence joins TRBV5-1 and TRBJ1-1; no firm D call. Germline V CDR1 and CDR2: SGHRS, YFSETQ. The V and J ends lost 2 bases and 0 bases respectively, with 8 bases between them. There are 14 residues in the CDR3. CDR3 protein: CASSLTVMNTEAFF. The CDR3 DNA reads as TGCGCCAGCAGCTTAACCGTCATGAACACTGAAGCTTTCTTT. Full variable domain (missing parts from reference TRBV5-1 and TRBJ1-1): KAGVTQTPRYLIKTRGQQVTLSCSPISGHRSVSWYQQTPGQGLQFLFEYFSETQRNKGNFPGRFSGRQFSNSRSEMNVSTLELGDSALYLCASSLTVMNTEAFFGQGTRLTVV.

As to this clonotype: Just one base apart from a much larger clone, this may be a read error. Because the CDR3 is missing its conserved closing phenylalanine or tryptophan, this is likely a read error. The chain couples TRBV7-2 to TRBJ1-2; D is unresolved. Trimming left V 3 bases short and J 1 base short, with 9 bases between. Germline CDR1 reads SGHTA; CDR2 reads FQGNSA. The CDR3 extends over 14 amino acids. The CDR3 DNA sequence: TGTGCCAGCAGCTTTCACGCCGTTAACTATGGCTACACCTCC. It translates to CASSFHAVNYGYTS.

This clonotype has a single count. Given a much more abundant clone one base away, this may be a read error. The chain couples TRBV29-1 to TRBJ2-3, with 14 positions matching TRBD2. Germline loops: CDR1 SQVTM, CDR2 ANQGSEA. This CDR3 spans 14 amino acids. The V and J ends lost 6 bases and 8 bases, in that order; junction bases with no gene match: 7. This CDR3 is CSVAGLAGASTQYF. CDR3 nucleotides: TGCAGCGTGGCGGGACTAGCGGGAGCTAGTACGCAGTATTTT.

V usage is TRBV12-3 or TRBV12-4 and J usage is TRBJ2-3; 13 bases map to TRBD2. With 5 bases clipped from V and 4 bases from J, the junction kept 9 bases outside the gene matches. This CDR3 is built from 17 residues. The DNA of the CDR3 is TGTGCCAGCAGTCCCGAGGGACTAGCGGGATGGGCAGATACGCAGTATTTT. As protein: CASSPEGLAGWADTQYF.

Turning to this clonotype: With a much larger clone just one base away, this may be a read error. The chain has TRBV7-9 and TRBJ1-1, with a possible D match to TRBD1 (5 bases). CDR1 and CDR2 (germline): SEHNR, FQNEAQ (reference sequence). This CDR3 contains 14 residues. The CDR3 loop reads CDSSFIEGTTEAFF. DNA of the CDR3: TGTGACAGCAGCTTCATAGAGGGGACCACTGAAGCTTTCTTT.

This clonotype was seen a single time. A much bigger clone sits one base away, suggesting this may be a read error. The genes are TRBV6-5 and TRBJ1-5; D gene ambiguous. The germline gives CDR1 MNHEY, CDR2 SVGAGI. The CDR3 contains 13 residues. The CDR3 sequence is CASSYSYNQRQHF. The CDR3 nucleotides are TGTGCCAGCAGTTACTCGTACAATCAGCGCCAGCATTTT.

Worth noting for this clonotype: An end of the junction differs from the germline gene, which may be a read error. The V call is TRBV5-1, the J call TRBJ1-1; tentatively, D is TRBD1 (5 bases). The CDR3 contains 13 residues. Looked up from germline, CDR1 is SGHRS and CDR2 is YFSETQ. CDR3 amino acids: CASNLSGFTKAFF. CDR3 bases: TGCGCCAGCAACTTGTCAGGGTTCACTAAAGCTTTCTTT.

With regard to this clonotype: At one end the junction does not follow the germline gene, possibly because of a read error. The chain uses TRBV7-3 and TRBJ2-7, with 9 positions matching TRBD2. Germline lookup yields CDR1 SGHTA and CDR2 FQGTGA. This CDR3 contains 18 residues. This CDR3 reads CASSLHLREGPGSYEQHF. CDR3 DNA: TGTGCCAGCAGCCTCCACTTGCGGGAGGGCCCGGGATCCTACGAGCAGCACTTC.

This clonotype was seen more than once but under ten times. DNA for the CDR3: TGCAGTGCTAGAGATCCGCGGGTAACAGATACGCAGTATTTT. It specifies CSARDPRVTDTQYF. The rearrangement uses TRBV20-1 and TRBJ2-3, with a tentative D call TRBD2 (5 bases). The germline V gene has CDR1 DFQATT and CDR2 SNEGSKA (reference sequence). This CDR3 contains 14 residues. Trimming left V 0 bases short and J 3 bases short, with 10 bases between.

The CDR3 sequence is CASSSRAEGNQPQHF. In DNA, the CDR3 is TGTGCCAGCAGCTCAAGGGCCGAAGGCAATCAGCCCCAGCATTTT. This rearrangement joins TRBV7-2 to TRBJ1-5; D gene uncertain. The CDR3 is made up of 15 amino acids. V was pared by 4 bases and J by 2 bases, with 12 bases between. Germline CDR1 reads SGHTA; CDR2 reads FQGNSA.

The chain employs TRBV27 and TRBJ2-4; D is uncertain. The germline V gene has CDR1 MNHEY and CDR2 SMNVEV (reference sequence). Trimming removed 5 bases from V and 6 bases from J, with 14 bases in between. The CDR3 has 14 amino acids. CDR3 bases: TGTGCCAGCAGTCCCTATACCTTTGGAAACATTCAGTACTTC. Translation: CASSPYTFGNIQYF.

There are a few counts of this clonotype. The rearrangement joins TRBV19 to TRBJ2-3; 11 bases fit TRBD2. This CDR3 spans 13 amino acids. J lost 6 bases, V lost 5 bases, and 1 base had no gene match. Germline CDR1 is LNHDA and CDR2 is SQIVND (reference sequence). The CDR3 coding sequence is TGTGCCAGTAGTGCTAGCGGGAGGGATACGCAGTATTTT. Its protein product is CASSASGRDTQYF.

This clonotype was detected many times. The rearrangement joins TRBV6-5 to TRBJ1-2, with D unresolved. Germline V lookup: CDR1 MNHEY, CDR2 SVGAGI. The CDR3 sequence is 13 residues long. Trimming took 6 bases from V and 5 from J, leaving 13 bases between them. The CDR3 protein is CASRTRLGYGYTF. Here the CDR3 DNA reads TGTGCCAGCAGAACCCGACTAGGGTATGGCTACACCTTC.

This clonotype showed up just a few times. The rearrangement joins TRBV13 to TRBJ2-7; possible D gene TRBD2, 5 bases. CDR3 length: 15 amino acids. Trimming shortened V by 5 bases and J by 0 bases, and 14 bases separated the two germline ends. Germline lookup yields CDR1 PRHDT and CDR2 FYEKMQ (reference sequence). The CDR3 loop is CASSPTGVNSYEQYF. CDR3 DNA sequence: TGTGCCAGCAGCCCCACCGGGGTAAACTCCTACGAGCAGTACTTC.

Regarding this clonotype: It may be a read error: a sequence one base away is much more abundant. The chain links TRBV5-1 to TRBJ1-4; D unclear. This CDR3 has 14 residues. Germline V gene lookup returns CDR1 SGHRS and CDR2 YFSETQ. V was cut by 0 bases and J by 7 bases, with 10 bases left in between. The CDR3 nucleotides read TGCGCCAGCAGCTTGGGACGGGGTCGTGAAAAACTGTTTTTT. It encodes CASSLGRGREKLFF.

This clonotype showed up just a few times. The chain is built from TRBV6-1 and TRBJ2-1; no reliable D call. The germline gives CDR1 MNHNS, CDR2 SASEGT. Trimming took off 1 base at V and 9 bases at J, with 10 bases between the two ends. The CDR3 runs to 13 residues. The CDR3 region has the DNA TGTGCCAGCAGTGAAGACAGTTTTGGTGAGCAGTTCTTC. Its protein is CASSEDSFGEQFF.

The V gene is TRBV5-1, the J gene TRBJ1-1; TRBD1 might be the D (6 bases). V lost 0 bases and J 5 bases, leaving 17 bases between the germline ends. CDR3 size: 16 residues. CDR1 SGHRS and CDR2 YFSETQ come from the germline V gene. CDR3: CASSLGTGPSRTEAFF. The CDR3 nucleotides are TGCGCCAGCAGCTTGGGAACAGGGCCCTCCAGGACTGAAGCTTTCTTT. The full variable domain, with the rest looked up from reference TRBV5-1 and TRBJ1-1, is KAGVTQTPRYLIKTRGQQVTLSCSPISGHRSVSWYQQTPGQGLQFLFEYFSETQRNKGNFPGRFSGRQFSNSRSEMNVSTLELGDSALYLCASSLGTGPSRTEAFFGQGTRLTVV.